Sequencing of this T cell receptor (beta chain) was carried out in a study of blood T cell repertoires in COVID-19. Study background: PBMCs, B-cell-depleted T cells, or T cells provided the cDNA or gDNA that made up the material.

Original handling: Nucleated cell counts were estimated from reference gene primer amplification. Assay: immunoSEQ multiplex PCR; the TCRdb copy retains only in-frame clones and omits some. D and trimming were read from the DNA, whereas the V and J calls and clone size are those reported in that table. The table includes approximately 300,000 clones, roughly 83% detected once. V gave up 6 bases and J gave up 9 bases, with 8 bases separating them. The V gene's germline CDR1 is MDHEN and CDR2 SYDVKM. The CDR3 spans 10 residues. The chain joins TRBV28 to TRBJ2-5; no reliable D call. The clonotype was recovered from a woman in her forties or fifties with acute or convalescent COVID-19. The sample taken for sequencing was peripheral blood. The CDR3 reads CASSTTAQYF. In DNA, the CDR3 is TGTGCCAGCAGCACCACGGCCCAGTACTTC.